The 15 T cell receptor beta chains below were found in one sample sequenced in a study of T cell responses to AZD1222 COVID-19 vaccine. TCRdb's copy holds only in-frame clones and misses some; the assay was immunoSEQ multiplex PCR. This table holds more than 60,000 clones, around nine tenths found once. The source was peripheral blood, collected 28 days after the second AZD1222 dose. These receptors were collected from an adult who received the AZD1222 COVID-19 vaccine.

This sequence joins TRBV29-1 and TRBJ1-1; no clear D gene. CDR3 size: 10 residues. Germline V gene lookup returns CDR1 SQVTM and CDR2 ANQGSEA. V was shortened by 5 bases and J by 13 bases, with 14 bases between the two germline ends. Here the CDR3 DNA reads TGCAGCGTTTACCAGGATTCCGTTTTCTTT. It is translated as CSVYQDSVFF.

This clone was found a few times. The chain links TRBV19 to TRBJ1-6; the D is unclear. The CDR3 consists of 14 residues. V was cut by 9 bases and J by 6 bases, with 15 bases left in between. Per germline, CDR1 LNHDA and CDR2 SQIVND (reference sequence). CDR3 in amino acids: CASGQAGINSPLHF. The DNA of the CDR3 is TGTGCCAGCGGTCAGGCCGGCATTAATTCACCCCTCCACTTT.

This clone was found once. J is TRBJ1-5 and V is TRBV23-1; 11 bases agree with TRBD1. TRBV23-1 is an ORF for which the function is uncertain. The CDR3 length is 19 residues. Losses at the gene ends were 0 bases for V and 0 bases for J; bases not matched to a gene: 7. DNA of the CDR3: TGCGCCAGCAGTCAATCCGGCGGACAGGGGGCGTATAGCAATCAGCCCCAGCATTTT. This encodes CASSQSGGQGAYSNQPQHF.

The chain links TRBV2 to TRBJ1-3; D gene ambiguous. The CDR3 is 12 residues long. Germline V gene sequence: CDR1 SNHLY, CDR2 FYNNEI. V was trimmed by 8 bases and J by 0 bases, leaving 5 bases between them. CDR3 sequence: CASEVSGNTIYF. CDR3 nucleotide sequence: TGTGCCAGCGAGGTCTCTGGAAACACCATATATTTT.

V gene TRBV6-5 combines with J gene TRBJ1-6; perhaps TRBD1 as D (6 bases). Trimming took 5 bases from V and 5 from J, leaving 7 bases between them. Germline CDR1 MNHEY, CDR2 SVGAGI. The CDR3 loop spans 13 amino acids. The CDR3 spells CASSNRDNSPLHF. CDR3 nucleotides: TGTGCCAGCAGTAACAGGGATAATTCACCCCTCCACTTT.

The chain uses TRBV7-2 and TRBJ2-1; the D is unclear. V was pared by 1 base and J by 10 bases, with 11 bases between. This CDR3 comprises 13 residues. Germline V gives CDR1 SGHTA, CDR2 FQGNSA. The CDR3 sequence: CASSLEVRREQFF. CDR3 nucleotides: TGTGCCAGCAGCTTAGAGGTTAGGCGCGAGCAGTTCTTC.

This chain uses TRBV5-6 with TRBJ2-2, with TRBD2 identical over 8 bases. The germline CDR1 and CDR2 sequences are SGHDT and YYEEEE. The CDR3 is 17 residues long. The junction had 12 bases not matched to a gene; V was cut back by 4 bases and J by 4 bases. CDR3 DNA: TGTGCCAGCAGCCCGGCGTTCGGGGGGGATTTCACCGGGGAGCTGTTTTTT. This gives the protein CASSPAFGGDFTGELFF.

The rearrangement uses TRBV27 and TRBJ1-5; tentatively, D is TRBD1 (6 bases). Trimming stripped 5 bases from V and 0 bases from J, with 14 bases between. In germline, CDR1 is MNHEY, CDR2 SMNVEV (reference sequence). The CDR3 contains 16 residues. CDR3 loop: CASSRGQDYSNQPQHF. The CDR3 DNA reads as TGTGCCAGCAGTCGGGGGCAGGATTATAGCAATCAGCCCCAGCATTTT.

V and J are TRBV5-6 and TRBJ1-2; D is undetermined. The CDR3 totals 14 residues. Germline V gives CDR1 SGHDT, CDR2 YYEEEE. Trimming removed 7 bases from V and 0 bases from J, with 13 bases in between. CDR3: CASRRHTANYGYTF. CDR3 DNA sequence: TGTGCCAGCCGTCGTCACACTGCTAACTATGGCTACACCTTC.

The chain employs TRBV5-6 and TRBJ1-4; no definite D call. Germline V lookup: CDR1 SGHDT, CDR2 YYEEEE. The V end was cut by 3 bases, the J end by 8 bases, with 8 bases between. The CDR3 runs 12 residues. Here the CDR3 reads CASSSAAEKLFF. In DNA form, the CDR3 reads TGTGCCAGCAGCTCGGCCGCCGAAAAACTGTTTTTT.

The chain uses TRBV7-2 and TRBJ2-2; possibly TRBD2 for D (5 bases). V lost 4 bases, J lost 6 bases, and 9 bases lay in between. CDR3 length equals 13 residues. The germline V gene has CDR1 SGHTA and CDR2 FQGNSA. Here the CDR3 reads CASSSRGSGELFF. The CDR3 DNA sequence: TGTGCCAGCAGCTCCCGGGGTTCCGGGGAGCTGTTTTTT.

The chain carries TRBV25-1 and TRBJ1-2, with 9 bases fitting TRBD1. CDR1 is MGHDK and CDR2 is SYGVNS in the germline V gene. Trimming removed 6 bases from V and 7 bases from J; junction bases left unmatched: 9. CDR3 size: 14 residues. CDR3: CASRDGQGRGGYTF. The CDR3 DNA follows: TGTGCCAGCAGGGACGGACAGGGGCGAGGTGGCTACACCTTC.

V is TRBV7-8 and J is TRBJ1-1; D may be TRBD1 (5 bases). Trimming shortened V by 1 base and J by 0 bases, and 6 bases separated the two germline ends. This CDR3 contains 14 residues. Germline V gene sequence: CDR1 SGHVS, CDR2 FQNEAQ. The CDR3 loop reads CASSLVGVNTEAFF. Written as DNA, the CDR3 is TGTGCCAGCAGCTTAGTGGGGGTGAACACTGAAGCTTTCTTT.

The chain uses TRBV7-2 and TRBJ2-3; D gene uncertain. This CDR3 spans 17 amino acids. Germline-derived CDR1 and CDR2 are SGHTA and FQGNSA. The V gene lost 4 bases and the J gene lost 2 bases, with 19 bases spanning the gap. The CDR3 sequence is CASSSPLSFGYTDTQYF. The CDR3 DNA reads TGTGCCAGCAGCTCACCCCTAAGTTTTGGTTACACAGATACGCAGTATTTT.

V and J are TRBV7-2 and TRBJ2-6; D might be TRBD1 (5 bases). This CDR3 is built from 16 residues. Between the trimmed V and J ends, which lost 5 bases and 4 bases, there was a span of 15 bases. Germline CDR1 is SGHTA and CDR2 is FQGNSA. CDR3 coding DNA: TGTGCCAGCAGCCCCAGGGTAACCTCCGGGGCCAACGTCCTGACTTTC. It translates to CASSPRVTSGANVLTF.